The clone carrying this T cell receptor beta chain was found many times. MiXCR was run by TCRdb on the RT-PCR reads, yielding one entry per CDR3 protein. The table shows approximately 500,000 distinct CDR3 sequences, with around 15% occurring only once. This specimen comes from a study of response to subunit inactivated influenza vaccine. Trimming removed 7 bases at V and 1 base at J, with 22 bases between. CDR3 length: 17 residues. CDR1 is SNHLY, CDR2 FYNNEI, per germline. Here the sequenced sample was PBMCs from blood, taken 12 days after vaccination. The chain has TRBV2 and TRBJ1-1, with D possibly TRBD1 on 6 matching bases. The sequence was collected from a man aged 45-65 years who received an inactivated influenza vaccine. The CDR3 protein is CASIQGVLPPTNTEAFF. The CDR3 nucleotides are TGTGCCAGCATACAGGGTGTTCTTCCCCCCACGAACACTGAAGCTTTCTTT.